What follows are 4 T cell receptor beta chains derived from one specimen sequenced in a study of T-cell reconstitution after alpha-beta-depleted transplantation in children. Construction of the TCRbeta library involved unique molecular identifiers. TCRdb passed the PCR reads through MiXCR, listing each CDR3 protein once. Of 500,000 to 650,000 distinct CDR3 sequences listed, roughly 13% are singletons. The sample in question was PBMCs, mostly from graft donor cells, obtained 360 days after TCRalphabeta/CD19-depleted stem cell transplant. These receptors all come from a male patient aged 10 to 17 who had a stem cell transplant for acute myeloid leukemia, so the T cells may come from the graft donor.

This clonotype was counted many times. The chain joins TRBV7-9 to TRBJ2-1; 9 bases line up with TRBD2. CDR1 and CDR2 (germline): SEHNR, FQNEAQ (reference sequence). V shed 5 bases, J shed 0 bases, and the junction held 5 bases outside the gene matches. This CDR3 spans 16 amino acids. The CDR3 sequence: CASSAGLANSYNEQFF. The CDR3 nucleotides are TGTGCCAGCAGCGCGGGACTAGCTAACTCCTACAATGAGCAGTTCTTC.

This clonotype was counted at least ten times. The chain carries TRBV27 and TRBJ2-2, with 13 bases aligning to TRBD2. The CDR3 loop spans 19 amino acids. In germline, CDR1 is MNHEY, CDR2 SMNVEV (reference sequence). The V segment lost 5 bases and the J segment 3 bases; nucleotides outside the gene matches: 12. The CDR3 DNA is TGTGCCAGCAGTAGGGACACGGGACTAGCGGGAACGCACACCGGGGAGCTGTTTTTT. Amino acid sequence: CASSRDTGLAGTHTGELFF.

The chain links TRBV24-1 to TRBJ2-1, with D uncertain. This CDR3 has 19 amino acids. With 0 bases removed from V and 0 bases from J, the gap between germline ends came to 17 bases. The germline CDR1 and CDR2 sequences are KGHDR and SFDVKD. DNA of the CDR3: TGTGCCACCAGTGATTTGAAGGAATTAGGGCCGAGCTCCTACAATGAGCAGTTCTTC. Its protein is CATSDLKELGPSSYNEQFF.

The chain couples TRBV20-1 to TRBJ2-7; D uncertain. Germline V gives CDR1 DFQATT, CDR2 SNEGSKA (reference sequence). V gave up 6 bases and J gave up 1 base, with 13 bases separating them. The length of the CDR3 is 13 residues. The CDR3 reads CSANQVASYEQYF. Written as DNA, the CDR3 is TGCAGTGCCAATCAGGTGGCATCCTACGAGCAGTACTTC.